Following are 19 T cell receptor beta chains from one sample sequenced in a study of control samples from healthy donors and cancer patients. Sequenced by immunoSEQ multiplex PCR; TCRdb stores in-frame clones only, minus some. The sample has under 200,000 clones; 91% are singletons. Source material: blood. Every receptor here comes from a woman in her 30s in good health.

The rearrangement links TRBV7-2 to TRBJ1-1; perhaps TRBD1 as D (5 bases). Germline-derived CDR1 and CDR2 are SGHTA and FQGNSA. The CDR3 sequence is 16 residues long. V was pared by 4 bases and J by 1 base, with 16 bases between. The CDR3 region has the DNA TGTGCCAGCAGCTCCCGGGTTGGTGGGGGGAACACTGAAGCTTTCTTT. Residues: CASSSRVGGGNTEAFF.

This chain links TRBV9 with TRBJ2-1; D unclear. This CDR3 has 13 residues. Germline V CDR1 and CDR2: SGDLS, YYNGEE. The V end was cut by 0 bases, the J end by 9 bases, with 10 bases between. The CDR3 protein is CASSVGGVFEQFF. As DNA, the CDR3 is TGTGCCAGCAGCGTAGGTGGGGTTTTTGAGCAGTTCTTC.

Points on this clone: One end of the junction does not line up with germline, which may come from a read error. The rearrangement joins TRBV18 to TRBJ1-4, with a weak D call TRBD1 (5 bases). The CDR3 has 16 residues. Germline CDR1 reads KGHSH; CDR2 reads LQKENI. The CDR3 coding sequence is TGTGCCAGCTCACCACGGGTCGCAGGGTCTAAGGAAAAACTGTTTTTT. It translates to CASSPRVAGSKEKLFF.

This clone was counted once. The CDR3 protein is CASSFGGSLNYGYTF. The CDR3 nucleotides are TGTGCCAGCAGTTTCGGGGGCTCCCTTAACTATGGCTACACCTTC. V gene TRBV28 combines with J gene TRBJ1-2, with D possibly matching TRBD1 (6 bases). The V gene's germline CDR1 is MDHEN and CDR2 SYDVKM. This CDR3 is 15 amino acids long. V was clipped by 3 bases and J by 1 base, with 12 bases between them.

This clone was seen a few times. CDR3 in DNA: TGTGCCAGCAGCCAAGATCCGGGGAGCTCCTACGAGCAGTACTTC. Amino acids: CASSQDPGSSYEQYF. The chain has TRBV4-2 and TRBJ2-7; a possible D gene is TRBD2 (5 bases). The CDR3 is 15 residues long. From germline, CDR1 is LGHNA and CDR2 YNFKEQ. V dropped 0 bases and J dropped 0 bases, with 9 bases sitting between them.

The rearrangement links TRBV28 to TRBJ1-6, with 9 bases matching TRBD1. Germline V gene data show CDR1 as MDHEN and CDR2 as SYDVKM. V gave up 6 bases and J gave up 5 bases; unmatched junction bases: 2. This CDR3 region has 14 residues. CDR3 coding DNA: TGTGCCAGCAGACAGGGGGCCCATAATTCACCCCTCCACTTT. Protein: CASRQGAHNSPLHF.

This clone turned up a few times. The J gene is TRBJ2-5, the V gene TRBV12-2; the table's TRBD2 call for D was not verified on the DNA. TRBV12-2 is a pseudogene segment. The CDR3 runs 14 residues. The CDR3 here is CASRSRGGAETQYF. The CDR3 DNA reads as TGTGCAAGTCGCTCCCGCGGGGGGGCCGAGACCCAGTACTTC.

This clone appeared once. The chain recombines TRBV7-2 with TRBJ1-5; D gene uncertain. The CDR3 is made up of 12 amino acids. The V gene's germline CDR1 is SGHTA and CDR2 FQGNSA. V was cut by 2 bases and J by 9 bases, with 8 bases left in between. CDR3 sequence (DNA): TGTGCCAGCAGCTTATCCGGGCGGCCCCAGCATTTT. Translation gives CASSLSGRPQHF. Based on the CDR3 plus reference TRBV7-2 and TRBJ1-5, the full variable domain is GAGVSQSPSNKVTEKGKDVELRCDPISGHTALYWYRQSLGQGLEFLIYFQGNSAPDKSGLPSDRFSAERTGGSVSTLTIQRTQQEDSAVYLCASSLSGRPQHFGDGTRLSIL.

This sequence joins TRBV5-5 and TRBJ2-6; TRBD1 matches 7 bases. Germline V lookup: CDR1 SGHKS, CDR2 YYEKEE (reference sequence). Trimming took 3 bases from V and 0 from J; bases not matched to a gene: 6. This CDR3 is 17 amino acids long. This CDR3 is CASSYWTGSSGANVLTF. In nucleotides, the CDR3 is TGTGCCAGCAGCTACTGGACAGGTTCCTCTGGGGCCAACGTCCTGACTTTC.

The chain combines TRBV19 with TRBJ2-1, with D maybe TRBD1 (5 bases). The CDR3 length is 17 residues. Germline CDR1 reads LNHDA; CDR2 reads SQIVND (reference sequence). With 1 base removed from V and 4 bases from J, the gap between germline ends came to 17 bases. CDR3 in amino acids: CASSIVRVQGYYNEQFF. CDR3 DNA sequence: TGTGCCAGTAGTATAGTCAGAGTCCAGGGCTATTACAATGAGCAGTTCTTC.

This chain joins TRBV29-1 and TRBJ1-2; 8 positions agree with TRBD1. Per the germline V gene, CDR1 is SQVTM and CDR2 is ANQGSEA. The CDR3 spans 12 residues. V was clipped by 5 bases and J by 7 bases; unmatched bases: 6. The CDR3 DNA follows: TGCAGCGTTTCGGACAGGGTCGGTGGCTACACCTTC. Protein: CSVSDRVGGYTF.

Here the CDR3 reads CASSLSTGTEAFF. For the CDR3, the DNA is TGTGCCAGCAGCTTAAGTACAGGGACTGAAGCTTTCTTT. This chain uses TRBV7-3 with TRBJ1-1, with D possibly being TRBD1 (6 bases). Germline CDR1 SGHTA, CDR2 FQGTGA. The V end was cut by 1 base, the J end by 5 bases, with 8 bases between. The length of the CDR3 is 13 residues.

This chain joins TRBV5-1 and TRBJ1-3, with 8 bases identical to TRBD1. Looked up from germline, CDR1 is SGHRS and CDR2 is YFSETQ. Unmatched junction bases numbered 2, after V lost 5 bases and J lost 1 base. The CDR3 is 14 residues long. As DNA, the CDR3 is TGCGCCAGCAGACAGGGGGTTTCTGGAAACACCATATATTTT. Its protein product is CASRQGVSGNTIYF.

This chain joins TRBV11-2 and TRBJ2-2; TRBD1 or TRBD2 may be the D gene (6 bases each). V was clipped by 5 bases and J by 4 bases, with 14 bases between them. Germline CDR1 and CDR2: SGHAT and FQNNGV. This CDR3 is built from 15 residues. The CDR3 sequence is CASSPGARSTGELFF. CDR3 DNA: TGTGCCAGCAGCCCGGGGGCGCGGAGCACCGGGGAGCTGTTTTTT. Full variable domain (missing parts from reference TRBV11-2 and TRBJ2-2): EAGVAQSPRYKIIEKRQSVAFWCNPISGHATLYWYQQILGQGPKLLIQFQNNGVVDDSQLPKDRFSAERLKGVDSTLKIQPAKLEDSAVYLCASSPGARSTGELFFGEGSRLTVL.

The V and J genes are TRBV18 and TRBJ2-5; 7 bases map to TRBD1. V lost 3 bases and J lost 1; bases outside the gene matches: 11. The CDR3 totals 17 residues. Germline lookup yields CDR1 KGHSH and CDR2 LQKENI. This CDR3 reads CASSPQMTGTSQETQYF. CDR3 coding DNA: TGTGCCAGCTCACCTCAGATGACAGGGACCTCCCAAGAGACCCAGTACTTC.

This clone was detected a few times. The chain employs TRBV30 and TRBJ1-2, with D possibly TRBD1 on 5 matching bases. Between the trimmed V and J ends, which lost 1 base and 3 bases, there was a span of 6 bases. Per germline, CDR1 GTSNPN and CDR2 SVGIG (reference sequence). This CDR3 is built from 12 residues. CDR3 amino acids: CAWSGGYYGYTF. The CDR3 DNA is TGTGCCTGGAGTGGGGGGTACTATGGCTACACCTTC. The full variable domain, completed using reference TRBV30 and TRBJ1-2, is SQTIHQWPATLVQPVGSPLSLECTVEGTSNPNLYWYRQAAGRGLQLLFYSVGIGQISSEVPQNLSASRPQDRQFILSSKKLLLSDSGFYLCAWSGGYYGYTFGSGTRLTVV.

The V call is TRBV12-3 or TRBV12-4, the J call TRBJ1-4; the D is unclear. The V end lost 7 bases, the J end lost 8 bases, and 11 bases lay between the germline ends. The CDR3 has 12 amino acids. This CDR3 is CASTLGGEKLFF. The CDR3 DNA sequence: TGTGCCAGCACTCTAGGAGGGGAAAAACTGTTTTTT.

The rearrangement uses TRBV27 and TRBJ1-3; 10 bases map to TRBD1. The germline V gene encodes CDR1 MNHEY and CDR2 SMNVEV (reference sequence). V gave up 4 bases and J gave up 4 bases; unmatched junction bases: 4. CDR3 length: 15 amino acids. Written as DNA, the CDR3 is TGTGCCAGCAGTTACGGACAGGGGGTAGGAAACACCATATATTTT. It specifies CASSYGQGVGNTIYF.

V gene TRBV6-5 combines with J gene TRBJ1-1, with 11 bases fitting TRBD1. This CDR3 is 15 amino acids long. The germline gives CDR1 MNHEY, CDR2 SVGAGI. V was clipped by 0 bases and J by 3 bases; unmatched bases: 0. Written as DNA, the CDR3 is TGTGCCAGCAGTTACTCGGGACAGGGGGACACTGAAGCTTTCTTT. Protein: CASSYSGQGDTEAFF.